What follows are 23 T cell receptor beta chains derived from one specimen sequenced in a study of cytomegalovirus exposure and HLA in healthy donors. The PCR made use of 60 Vbeta and 13 Jbeta primers. The data were produced by immunoSEQ multiplex PCR, yet TCRdb's version contains in-frame clones alone and is incomplete. The sample yields 150,000 to 200,000 clones, roughly 88% seen once. Sequencing was performed on PBMCs. The receptors were sampled from a young woman in good health and CMV-seronegative.

The rearrangement uses TRBV6-6 and TRBJ2-3, with 9 bases identical to TRBD2. The junction had 11 bases not matched to a gene; V was cut back by 8 bases and J by 2 bases. The CDR3 consists of 16 residues. Germline V gene sequence: CDR1 MNHNY, CDR2 SVGAGI (reference sequence). The CDR3 DNA reads as TGTGCCAGCGGAGACATACTAGCGGGCCACACAGATACGCAGTATTTT. Translating gives CASGDILAGHTDTQYF.

The chain employs TRBV10-1 and TRBJ2-6; D is undetermined. The ends were cut back, 3 bases at V and 0 bases at J, with 6 bases in the middle. Germline assignment: CDR1 WNHNN and CDR2 SYGVQD (reference sequence). CDR3 length: 15 amino acids. The CDR3 sequence: CASSESFSGANVLTF. The CDR3, as DNA: TGCGCCAGCAGTGAATCCTTCTCTGGGGCCAACGTCCTGACTTTC.

The chain has TRBV11-2 and TRBJ2-4, with D possibly matching TRBD2 (5 bases). The germline V and J ends were trimmed by 1 base and 1 base, with 14 bases remaining between them. The CDR3 covers 17 residues. The germline CDR1 and CDR2 sequences are SGHAT and FQNNGV. The CDR3 bases are TGTGCCAGCAGCTTAGTGAGCGGCTTGAGGGCCAAAAACATTCAGTACTTC. It is translated as CASSLVSGLRAKNIQYF.

The chain links TRBV6-6 to TRBJ1-5, with 7 bases fitting TRBD1. The V gene's germline CDR1 is MNHNY and CDR2 SVGAGI (reference sequence). V gave up 6 bases and J gave up 1 base; unmatched junction bases: 9. This CDR3 contains 16 residues. CDR3 in amino acids: CASSERQGGSNQPQHF. In DNA form, the CDR3 reads TGTGCCAGCAGCGAACGACAGGGCGGGAGCAATCAGCCCCAGCATTTT.

The rearrangement joins TRBV5-6 to TRBJ1-1, with D unclear. Germline CDR1 and CDR2: SGHDT and YYEEEE. Trimming cost V 4 bases and J 0 bases, with 16 bases left between them. The CDR3 has 16 amino acids. In DNA, the CDR3 is TGTGCCAGCAGCCCCCCCTTCACGGAGATGAACACTGAAGCTTTCTTT. Amino acid sequence: CASSPPFTEMNTEAFF.

J is TRBJ2-7 and V is TRBV15, with 11 bases identical to TRBD2. Germline loops: CDR1 LNHNV, CDR2 YYDKDF (reference sequence). The V gene end was trimmed by 5 bases and the J gene end by 2 bases; junction bases not matched to a gene: 8. The CDR3 extends over 16 amino acids. The CDR3 spells CATSVQTSGAPYEQYF. In nucleotides, the CDR3 is TGTGCCACCAGCGTCCAGACTAGCGGGGCCCCCTACGAGCAGTACTTC.

The J gene is TRBJ1-4, the V gene TRBV7-8; D perhaps matches TRBD1 (6 bases). Germline V gene sequence: CDR1 SGHVS, CDR2 FQNEAQ. There are 15 residues in the CDR3. V lost 4 bases and J 3 bases, leaving 12 bases between the germline ends. The CDR3: CASSSQGPPNEKLFF. The CDR3 DNA sequence: TGTGCCAGCAGCTCACAGGGCCCGCCTAATGAAAAACTGTTTTTT.

The CDR3 region has the DNA TGTGCCACCCAGGACGGACAGTACACCGGGGAGCTGTTTTTT. Its translation: CATQDGQYTGELFF. The chain has TRBV4-2 and TRBJ2-2, with D possibly matching TRBD1 (6 bases). CDR1 LGHNA and CDR2 YNFKEQ come from the germline V gene. The CDR3 runs to 14 residues. V lost 10 bases and J 3 bases, leaving 15 bases between the germline ends.

The J gene is TRBJ1-1, the V gene TRBV5-1, with 12 positions matching TRBD1. V was clipped by 0 bases and J by 6 bases; unmatched bases: 6. Germline V gives CDR1 SGHRS, CDR2 YFSETQ. CDR3 size: 16 residues. CDR3 nucleotides: TGCGCCAGCAGCTTGGGGGGGACAGGGGGCTACGCTGAAGCTTTCTTT. Protein sequence: CASSLGGTGGYAEAFF.

V is TRBV2 and J is TRBJ2-7, with a weak D call TRBD1 (5 bases). Deletions cut 6 bases from V and 3 bases from J, with 12 bases between. This CDR3 comprises 13 residues. Germline V CDR1 and CDR2: SNHLY, FYNNEI. The CDR3 nucleotides read TGTGCCAGCAGAAAAGGGGTGGACTACGAGCAGTACTTC. Residues: CASRKGVDYEQYF.

The chain joins TRBV28 to TRBJ2-2, with D perhaps TRBD2 (5 bases). The CDR3 is made up of 14 amino acids. Trimming took off 2 bases at V and 6 bases at J, with 10 bases between the two ends. The germline gives CDR1 MDHEN, CDR2 SYDVKM. The CDR3 region has the DNA TGTGCCAGCAGTTTACTTCGGGGTTCCGGGGAGCTGTTTTTT. Protein: CASSLLRGSGELFF.

The chain's CDR3 is CASSERWEKLFF. The CDR3 DNA reads as TGTGCCAGCAGTGAGAGGTGGGAAAAACTGTTTTTT. The chain links TRBV2 to TRBJ1-4; D is unresolved. CDR3 length: 12 amino acids. Germline V gene data show CDR1 as SNHLY and CDR2 as FYNNEI. V dropped 3 bases and J dropped 8 bases, with 7 bases sitting between them. The full variable domain, in which reference TRBV2 and TRBJ1-4 provide the parts outside the CDR3, is EPEVTQTPSHQVTQMGQEVILRCVPISNHLYFYWYRQILGQKVEFLVSFYNNEISEKSEIFDDQFSVERPDGSNFTLKIRSTKLEDSAMYFCASSERWEKLFFGSGTQLSVL.

This sequence joins TRBV18 and TRBJ1-1; D possibly corresponds to TRBD1 (5 bases). V was pared by 4 bases and J by 4 bases, with 13 bases between. Germline CDR1 reads KGHSH; CDR2 reads LQKENI. The CDR3 sequence is 14 residues long. The CDR3: CASSQTTGGTEAFF. DNA for the CDR3: TGTGCCAGCTCACAAACGACGGGGGGCACTGAAGCTTTCTTT.

The chain carries TRBV18 and TRBJ1-3, with unresolved D. This CDR3 is built from 14 residues. Trimming took 2 bases from V and 0 from J, leaving 5 bases between them. The V gene's germline CDR1 is KGHSH and CDR2 LQKENI. The CDR3 region has the DNA TGTGCCAGCTCACCATCGTCCTCTGGAAACACCATATATTTT. This codes for CASSPSSSGNTIYF.

This clone showed up just once. In DNA form, the CDR3 reads TGTGCCTGGAGGACTAGCGGGGGTACCGGGGAGCTGTTTTTT. It is translated as CAWRTSGGTGELFF. V gene TRBV30 combines with J gene TRBJ2-2, with 12 bases lining up with TRBD2. The CDR3 extends over 14 amino acids. Germline V gene data show CDR1 as GTSNPN and CDR2 as SVGIG (reference sequence). The trim removed 3 bases at V and 5 bases at J, leaving 1 base unmatched.

The chain uses TRBV28 and TRBJ1-4, with D possibly being TRBD1 (5 bases). The length of the CDR3 is 15 residues. V was clipped by 2 bases and J by 3 bases, with 10 bases between them. Germline lookup yields CDR1 MDHEN and CDR2 SYDVKM. In DNA, the CDR3 is TGTGCCAGCAGTTTAATAAGGGGTCCTAATGAAAAACTGTTTTTT. Translating it yields CASSLIRGPNEKLFF.

The chain recombines TRBV5-4 with TRBJ1-1; perhaps TRBD1 as D (6 bases). Germline V CDR1 and CDR2: SGHNT, YYREEE (reference sequence). V lost 4 bases and J 1 base, leaving 14 bases between the germline ends. CDR3 length equals 15 residues. The CDR3 nucleotides are TGTGCCAGCAGCCAACGGAGGACAGCGAACACTGAAGCTTTCTTT. Translating gives CASSQRRTANTEAFF. Variable domain in full (rest from reference TRBV5-4 and TRBJ1-1): ETGVTQSPTHLIKTRGQQVTLRCSSQSGHNTVSWYQQALGQGPQFIFQYYREEENGRGNFPPRFSGLQFPNYSSELNVNALELDDSALYLCASSQRRTANTEAFFGQGTRLTVV.

CDR3 protein: CATSSSGYSNQPQHF. In nucleotides, the CDR3 is TGTGCCACCAGCAGTTCAGGGTATAGCAATCAGCCCCAGCATTTT. The V call is TRBV15, the J call TRBJ1-5, with a possible D match to TRBD1 (5 bases). This CDR3 contains 15 residues. Germline CDR1 LNHNV, CDR2 YYDKDF (reference sequence). V shed 3 bases and J shed 0 bases, with 9 bases lying between them.

J is TRBJ2-5 and V is TRBV23-1; D not certain. The DNA matches TRBJ2-7 better at its end, which makes the J call doubtful. TRBV23-1 falls under the ORF class, with uncertain function. CDR3 size: 14 residues. This chain's CDR3 is CAPPPGRVNYEQYF. As DNA, the CDR3 is TGCGCCCCTCCTCCGGGTCGGGTCAACTACGAGCAGTACTTC.

The chain employs TRBV7-9 and TRBJ1-5; possible D gene TRBD1, 6 bases. The CDR3 is 12 residues long. CDR1 SEHNR and CDR2 FQNEAQ come from the germline V gene (reference sequence). The ends were cut back, 9 bases at V and 7 bases at J, with 13 bases in the middle. CDR3 sequence reads: CASAKGGQPQHF. Here the CDR3 DNA reads TGTGCCAGTGCTAAGGGGGGGCAGCCCCAGCATTTT.

The J gene is TRBJ1-1, the V gene TRBV29-1; weak D call: TRBD1 (6 bases). Germline values: CDR1 SQVTM, CDR2 ANQGSEA. The CDR3 is 16 residues long. V gave up 3 bases and J gave up 3 bases, with 20 bases separating them. CDR3 amino acids: CSVEVEGVNWDTEAFF. Written as DNA, the CDR3 is TGCAGCGTTGAGGTTGAGGGGGTGAATTGGGACACTGAAGCTTTCTTT. Filled out from reference TRBV29-1 and TRBJ1-1, the complete variable domain reads SAVISQKPSRDICQRGTSLTIQCQVDSQVTMMFWYRQQPGQSLTLIATANQGSEATYESGFVIDKFPISRPNLTFSTLTVSNMSPEDSSIYLCSVEVEGVNWDTEAFFGQGTRLTVV.

The chain uses TRBV5-1 and TRBJ1-5; D is possibly TRBD1 (6 bases). The germline V gene has CDR1 SGHRS and CDR2 YFSETQ. CDR3 length: 15 amino acids. Between the trimmed V and J ends, which lost 0 bases and 6 bases, there was a span of 13 bases. The chain's CDR3 is CASSLEAGVSQPQHF. The CDR3 bases are TGCGCCAGCAGCTTGGAGGCAGGGGTTAGTCAGCCCCAGCATTTT. Drawing the rest from reference TRBV5-1 and TRBJ1-5, the complete variable domain is KAGVTQTPRYLIKTRGQQVTLSCSPISGHRSVSWYQQTPGQGLQFLFEYFSETQRNKGNFPGRFSGRQFSNSRSEMNVSTLELGDSALYLCASSLEAGVSQPQHFGDGTRLSIL.

V is TRBV5-5 and J is TRBJ1-4; D is uncertain. Germline V gene sequence: CDR1 SGHKS, CDR2 YYEKEE (reference sequence). The V gene lost 4 bases and the J gene lost 7 bases, with 17 bases spanning the gap. The CDR3 runs 15 residues. Written as DNA, the CDR3 is TGTGCCAGCAGCCCCCTACCCACCTCGGGTGAAAAACTGTTTTTT. This gives the protein CASSPLPTSGEKLFF.